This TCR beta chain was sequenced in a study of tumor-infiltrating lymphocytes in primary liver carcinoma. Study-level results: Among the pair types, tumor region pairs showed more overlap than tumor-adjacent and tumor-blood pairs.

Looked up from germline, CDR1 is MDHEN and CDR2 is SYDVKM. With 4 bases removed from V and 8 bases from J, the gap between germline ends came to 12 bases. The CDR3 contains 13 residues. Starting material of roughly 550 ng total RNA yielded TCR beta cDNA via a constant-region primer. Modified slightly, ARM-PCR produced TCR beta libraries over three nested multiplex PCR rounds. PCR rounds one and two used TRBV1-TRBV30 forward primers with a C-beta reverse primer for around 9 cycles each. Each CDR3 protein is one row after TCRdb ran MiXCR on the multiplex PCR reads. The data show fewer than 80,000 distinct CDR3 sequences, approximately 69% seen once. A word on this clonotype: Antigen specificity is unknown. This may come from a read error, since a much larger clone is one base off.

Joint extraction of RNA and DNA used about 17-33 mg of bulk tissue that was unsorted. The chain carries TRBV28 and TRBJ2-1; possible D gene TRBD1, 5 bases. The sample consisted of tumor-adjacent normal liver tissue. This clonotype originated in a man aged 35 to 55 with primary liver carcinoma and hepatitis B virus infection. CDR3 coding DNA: TGTGCCAGCAGTTCACGAGTAGGGGATGAGCAGTTCTTC. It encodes CASSSRVGDEQFF.